The 23 T cell receptor beta chains below were found in one sample sequenced in a study of technical replicates of blood from a few donors. Clones were sequenced by immunoSEQ multiplex PCR, and TCRdb holds only the in-frame ones, with some missing. The table records about 60,000 clones, around 87% of them present only once. The sample consisted of PBMCs. The source is a human donor in good health. Some clones in this sample may be carry-over from other donors' samples.

By its share, this clone is medium-sized. The chain couples TRBV29-1 to TRBJ1-2, with 8 bases that match TRBD1. V shed 3 bases and J 4 bases; nucleotides not matched to a gene: 4. The V gene's germline CDR1 is SQVTM and CDR2 ANQGSEA. CDR3 size: 13 residues. For the CDR3, the DNA is TGCAGCGTTGAGACAGGGGTCCTCTATGGCTACACCTTC. It translates to CSVETGVLYGYTF. Full variable domain (outside the CDR3, taken from reference TRBV29-1 and TRBJ1-2): SAVISQKPSRDICQRGTSLTIQCQVDSQVTMMFWYRQQPGQSLTLIATANQGSEATYESGFVIDKFPISRPNLTFSTLTVSNMSPEDSSIYLCSVETGVLYGYTFGSGTRLTVV.

This chain links TRBV5-6 with TRBJ2-2; 7 nucleotides align to TRBD2. CDR1 SGHDT and CDR2 YYEEEE come from the germline V gene. The CDR3 contains 16 residues. With V trimmed by 0 bases and J by 3 bases, 5 bases remained unmatched. The CDR3 DNA sequence: TGTGCCAGCAGCTTGGTTAGGCTAGCGGACACCGGGGAGCTGTTTTTT. This codes for CASSLVRLADTGELFF.

The chain combines TRBV30 with TRBJ1-4; TRBD1 is a possible D gene (6 bases). Germline V gene sequence: CDR1 GTSNPN, CDR2 SVGIG (reference sequence). The CDR3 runs to 15 residues. V was trimmed by 1 base and J by 1 base, leaving 10 bases between them. The CDR3 sequence: CAWSAPDRTNEKLFF. The CDR3 bases are TGTGCCTGGAGTGCCCCGGACAGAACTAATGAAAAACTGTTTTTT.

The CDR3 sequence is CASSQNIRGGYTF. The CDR3 coding sequence is TGTGCCAGCAGCCAAAATATCCGAGGTGGCTACACCTTC. V and J are TRBV7-2 and TRBJ1-2; no reliable D call. This CDR3 has 13 residues. V was pared by 5 bases and J by 7 bases, with 14 bases between. Germline CDR1 SGHTA, CDR2 FQGNSA.

Here the CDR3 reads CASSQGLAGDNEQFF. In DNA, the CDR3 is TGCGCCAGCAGCCAAGGACTAGCGGGGGACAATGAGCAGTTCTTC. This sequence joins TRBV4-3 and TRBJ2-1, with 12 nucleotides matching TRBD2. CDR3 size: 15 residues. Looked up from germline, CDR1 is LGHNA and CDR2 is YSLEER. J lost 5 bases, V lost 1 base, and 0 bases had no gene match.

This clone was counted a few times. This chain links TRBV18 with TRBJ1-6, with a weak D call TRBD1 (5 bases). V was cut by 2 bases and J by 6 bases, with 8 bases left in between. CDR1 is KGHSH, CDR2 LQKENI, per germline. The length of the CDR3 is 14 residues. The CDR3 loop is CASSPGHLNSPLHF. Written as DNA, the CDR3 is TGTGCCAGCTCACCAGGACATCTTAATTCACCCCTCCACTTT.

The V gene is TRBV5-1, the J gene TRBJ2-1, with unresolved D. The V end lost 1 base, the J end lost 0 bases, and 5 bases lay between the germline ends. From germline, CDR1 is SGHRS and CDR2 YFSETQ. The CDR3 runs 14 residues. For the CDR3, the DNA is TGCGCCAGCAGCTTGTCGAGCTCCTACAATGAGCAGTTCTTC. It is translated as CASSLSSSYNEQFF.

This chain joins TRBV7-9 and TRBJ2-7, with D maybe TRBD2 (7 bases). Germline V CDR1 and CDR2: SEHNR, FQNEAQ (reference sequence). V was clipped by 3 bases and J by 5 bases, with 14 bases between them. The CDR3 has 14 amino acids. The CDR3 here is CASSLGGGVNEQYF. The DNA of the CDR3 is TGTGCCAGCAGCTTGGGGGGGGGCGTTAACGAGCAGTACTTC.

The chain has TRBV4-1 and TRBJ2-1; D not certain. The CDR3 has 17 residues. V was cut by 0 bases and J by 6 bases, with 18 bases left in between. Germline assignment: CDR1 MGHRA and CDR2 YSYEKL. CDR3 sequence reads: CASSQDSQAMIINEQFF. The CDR3 DNA sequence: TGCGCCAGCAGCCAAGATTCCCAGGCCATGATTATCAATGAGCAGTTCTTC.

The gene calls are TRBV2 and TRBJ2-7; 7 nucleotides agree with TRBD1. The CDR3 is made up of 15 amino acids. V gave up 3 bases and J gave up 0 bases; unmatched junction bases: 5. Germline CDR1 reads SNHLY; CDR2 reads FYNNEI. The CDR3 bases are TGTGCCAGCAGTGACAGGACAGGTAGCTCCTACGAGCAGTACTTC. This gives the protein CASSDRTGSSYEQYF.

V and J are TRBV5-1 and TRBJ2-3, with 10 nucleotides matching TRBD2. CDR3 size: 15 residues. With V trimmed by 5 bases and J by 8 bases, 11 bases remained unmatched. CDR1 and CDR2 from the germline V gene are SGHRS and YFSETQ. In DNA form, the CDR3 reads TGCGCCAGCAGGAAACTAGCGGGGCAAGAGGGTACGCAGTATTTT. Translation: CASRKLAGQEGTQYF.

The J gene is TRBJ2-5, the V gene TRBV4-1; 7 bases map to TRBD1. Germline-derived CDR1 and CDR2 are MGHRA and YSYEKL. The CDR3 runs 14 residues. The ends lost 3 bases at V and 5 bases at J; junction bases unmatched: 6. CDR3 residues: CASSQMTGKETQYF. CDR3 DNA: TGCGCCAGCAGCCAGATGACAGGGAAGGAGACCCAGTACTTC.

The CDR3 nucleotides read TGTGCCAGCAGCCGACTCGGACAAAACGAGCAGTACTTC. Translation gives CASSRLGQNEQYF. This rearrangement joins TRBV14 to TRBJ2-7, with D perhaps TRBD1 (5 bases). The germline CDR1 and CDR2 sequences are SGHDN and FVKESK. The CDR3 runs 13 residues. The V gene lost 4 bases and the J gene lost 5 bases, with 12 bases spanning the gap.

The genes are TRBV29-1 and TRBJ1-4; D is uncertain. V was trimmed by 5 bases and J by 1 base, leaving 8 bases between them. The CDR3 is 13 amino acids. Germline V gene sequence: CDR1 SQVTM, CDR2 ANQGSEA. Written as DNA, the CDR3 is TGCAGCGTTTTCCTCCTAACTAATGAAAAACTGTTTTTT. Translation gives CSVFLLTNEKLFF.

The genes are TRBV29-1 and TRBJ2-7, with D possibly being TRBD1 (5 bases). The V gene's germline CDR1 is SQVTM and CDR2 ANQGSEA. The V and J ends lost 5 bases and 7 bases respectively, with 15 bases between them. This CDR3 is built from 12 residues. The CDR3 region has the DNA TGCAGCGTTTTGGCAGGGCAGGGAGAGCAGTACTTC. The encoded protein is CSVLAGQGEQYF.

The V and J genes are TRBV15 and TRBJ2-1, with D maybe TRBD2 (5 bases). This CDR3 contains 15 residues. Trimming removed 1 base from V and 1 base from J, with 8 bases in between. Germline loops: CDR1 LNHNV, CDR2 YYDKDF (reference sequence). CDR3 sequence reads: CATSRGSGSYNEQFF. The CDR3 bases are TGTGCCACCAGCAGAGGGTCGGGGTCCTACAATGAGCAGTTCTTC.

This chain uses TRBV2 with TRBJ1-5; TRBD1 aligns across 8 bases. The CDR3 covers 15 residues. With V trimmed by 4 bases and J by 7 bases, 9 bases remained unmatched. CDR1 and CDR2 from the germline V gene are SNHLY and FYNNEI. The CDR3 coding sequence is TGTGCCAGCAGTGCGTACCAGGGGGCTTGGCAGCCCCAGCATTTT. This gives the protein CASSAYQGAWQPQHF.

The V call is TRBV11-1, the J call TRBJ2-3; TRBD2 agrees at 13 bases. The CDR3 spans 17 residues. Trimming took 5 bases from V and 6 from J; bases not matched to a gene: 11. Looked up from germline, CDR1 is SGHAT and CDR2 is FQDESV (reference sequence). The CDR3 spells CASSKKLAGGPVDTQYF. In DNA form, the CDR3 reads TGTGCCAGCAGCAAGAAACTAGCGGGAGGGCCTGTCGATACGCAGTATTTT. Supplemented by reference TRBV11-1 and TRBJ2-3, the full variable domain reads EAEVAQSPRYKITEKSQAVAFWCDPISGHATLYWYRQILGQGPELLVQFQDESVVDDSQLPKDRFSAERLKGVDSTLKIQPAELGDSAMYLCASSKKLAGGPVDTQYFGPGTRLTVL.

This chain links TRBV6-4 with TRBJ1-5, with D tentatively TRBD1 (5 bases). V was shortened by 8 bases and J by 2 bases, with 16 bases between the two germline ends. This CDR3 is 15 amino acids long. The germline V gene encodes CDR1 MRHNA and CDR2 SNTAGT. For the CDR3, the DNA is TGTGCCAGCTTAGTGCAGGGTAATGGCAATCAGCCCCAGCATTTT. It codes for CASLVQGNGNQPQHF.

The rearrangement joins TRBV7-3 to TRBJ2-3; weak D call: TRBD1 (6 bases). The ends were cut back, 5 bases at V and 9 bases at J, with 24 bases in the middle. This CDR3 is built from 16 residues. Per germline, CDR1 SGHTA and CDR2 FQGTGA. CDR3 bases: TGTGCCAGCAGCCTGACGGGGCAGGGGATCGGTGAGACGCAGTATTTT. Protein: CASSLTGQGIGETQYF. Full variable domain (remainder filled in from reference TRBV7-3 and TRBJ2-3): GAGVSQTPSNKVTEKGKYVELRCDPISGHTALYWYRQSLGQGPEFLIYFQGTGAADDSGLPNDRFFAVRPEGSVSTLKIQRTERGDSAVYLCASSLTGQGIGETQYFGPGTRLTVL.

The V gene is TRBV6-5, the J gene TRBJ1-2, with D perhaps matching TRBD1 (5 bases). Germline V CDR1 and CDR2: MNHEY, SVGAGI. This CDR3 is built from 14 residues. Trimming stripped 6 bases from V and 4 bases from J, with 15 bases between. The CDR3 protein is CASRVNRRAYGYTF. CDR3 nucleotide sequence: TGTGCCAGCAGGGTTAACAGGCGCGCCTATGGCTACACCTTC.

The rearrangement links TRBV10-3 to TRBJ2-3, with 8 bases matching TRBD1. Germline loops: CDR1 ENHRY, CDR2 SYGVKD. This CDR3 region has 15 residues. V lost 2 bases, J lost 4 bases, and 5 bases stayed unmatched. The CDR3 spells CAISEIRDRPDTQYF. CDR3 DNA: TGTGCCATCAGTGAGATCCGGGACAGGCCAGATACGCAGTATTTT.

The chain couples TRBV5-1 to TRBJ2-5, with 8 bases fitting TRBD1. From germline, CDR1 is SGHRS and CDR2 YFSETQ. This CDR3 region has 15 residues. Trimming at V came to 0 bases and at J to 1 base, leaving 2 bases not matched to a gene. In DNA, the CDR3 is TGCGCCAGCAGCTTGGGACAGGGGAGCCAAGAGACCCAGTACTTC. It is translated as CASSLGQGSQETQYF.